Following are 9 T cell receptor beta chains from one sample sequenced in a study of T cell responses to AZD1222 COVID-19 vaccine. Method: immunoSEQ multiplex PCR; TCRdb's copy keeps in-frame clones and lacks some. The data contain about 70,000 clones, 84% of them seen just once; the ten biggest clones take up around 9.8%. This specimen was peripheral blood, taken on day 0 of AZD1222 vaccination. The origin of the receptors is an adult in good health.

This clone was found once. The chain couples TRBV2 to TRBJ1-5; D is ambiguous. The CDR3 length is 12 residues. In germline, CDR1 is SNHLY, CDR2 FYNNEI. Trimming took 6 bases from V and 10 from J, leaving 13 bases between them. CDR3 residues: CASSEPRSPQHF. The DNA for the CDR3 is TGTGCCAGCAGCGAACCCCGAAGTCCCCAGCATTTT.

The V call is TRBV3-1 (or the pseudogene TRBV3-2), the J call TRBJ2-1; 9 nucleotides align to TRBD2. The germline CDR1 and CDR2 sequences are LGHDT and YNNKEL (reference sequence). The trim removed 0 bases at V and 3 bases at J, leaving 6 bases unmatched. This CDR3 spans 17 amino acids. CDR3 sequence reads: CASSQDLASGVYNEQFF. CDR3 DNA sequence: TGTGCCAGCAGCCAAGATTTGGCTAGCGGGGTCTACAATGAGCAGTTCTTC.

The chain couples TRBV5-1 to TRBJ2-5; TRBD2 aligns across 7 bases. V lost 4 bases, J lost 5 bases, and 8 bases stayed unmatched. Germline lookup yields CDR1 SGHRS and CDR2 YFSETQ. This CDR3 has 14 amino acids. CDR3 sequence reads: CASSPGGGSETQYF. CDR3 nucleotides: TGCGCCAGCAGCCCGGGGGGAGGGTCGGAGACCCAGTACTTC. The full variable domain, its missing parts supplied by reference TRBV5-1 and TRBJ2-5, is KAGVTQTPRYLIKTRGQQVTLSCSPISGHRSVSWYQQTPGQGLQFLFEYFSETQRNKGNFPGRFSGRQFSNSRSEMNVSTLELGDSALYLCASSPGGGSETQYFGPGTRLLVL.

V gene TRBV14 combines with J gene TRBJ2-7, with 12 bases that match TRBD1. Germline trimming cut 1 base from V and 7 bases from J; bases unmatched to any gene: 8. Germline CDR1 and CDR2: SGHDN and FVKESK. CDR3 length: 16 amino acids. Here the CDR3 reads CASSQALGQGAGEQYF. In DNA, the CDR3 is TGTGCCAGCAGCCAAGCTTTGGGACAGGGGGCAGGAGAGCAGTACTTC.

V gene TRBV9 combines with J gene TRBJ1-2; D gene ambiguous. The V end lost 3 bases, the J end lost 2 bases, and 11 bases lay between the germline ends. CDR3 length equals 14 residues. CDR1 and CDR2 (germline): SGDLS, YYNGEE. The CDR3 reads CASSGIQENYGYTF. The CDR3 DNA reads TGTGCCAGCAGCGGAATCCAAGAAAACTATGGCTACACCTTC.

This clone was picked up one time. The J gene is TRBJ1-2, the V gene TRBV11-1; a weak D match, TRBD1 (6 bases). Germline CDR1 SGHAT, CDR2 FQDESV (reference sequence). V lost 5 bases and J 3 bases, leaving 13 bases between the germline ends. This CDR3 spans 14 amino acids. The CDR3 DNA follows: TGTGCCAGCAGCCCCCGGGGGCGGGACTATGGCTACACCTTC. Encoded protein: CASSPRGRDYGYTF.

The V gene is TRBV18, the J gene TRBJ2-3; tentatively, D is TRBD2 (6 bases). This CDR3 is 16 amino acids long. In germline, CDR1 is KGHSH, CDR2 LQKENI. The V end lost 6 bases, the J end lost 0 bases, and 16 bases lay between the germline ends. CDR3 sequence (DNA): TGTGCCAGCTCCTACGGACAAGGGACTAGCACAGATACGCAGTATTTT. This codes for CASSYGQGTSTDTQYF.

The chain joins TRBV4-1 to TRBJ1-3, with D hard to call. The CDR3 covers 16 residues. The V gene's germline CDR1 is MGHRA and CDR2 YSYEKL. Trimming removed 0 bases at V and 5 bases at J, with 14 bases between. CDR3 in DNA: TGCGCCAGCAGCCAAGATTGGAACGCCGGGCGAAACACCATATATTTT. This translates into CASSQDWNAGRNTIYF.

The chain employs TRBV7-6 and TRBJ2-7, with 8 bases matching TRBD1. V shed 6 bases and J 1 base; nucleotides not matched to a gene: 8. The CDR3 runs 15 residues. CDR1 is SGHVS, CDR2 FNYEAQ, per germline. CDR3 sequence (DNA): TGTGCCAGCAGAGAGAGCTACAGGGGGTCCTACGAGCAGTACTTC. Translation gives CASRESYRGSYEQYF. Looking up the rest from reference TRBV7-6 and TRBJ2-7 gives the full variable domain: GAGVSQSPRYKVTKRGQDVALRCDPISGHVSLYWYRQALGQGPEFLTYFNYEAQQDKSGLPNDRFSAERPEGSISTLTIQRTEQRDSAMYRCASRESYRGSYEQYFGPGTRLTVT.